One TCR beta chain is described in this entry. The antigen remains unidentified. The record originates from a study of Ad26.COV2.S vaccination and SARS-CoV-2 variants. Method: immunoSEQ multiplex PCR; TCRdb's copy keeps in-frame clones and lacks some. Among approximately 400,000 clones listed, around 90% were seen once. Trimming removed 4 bases from V and 1 base from J; junction bases left unmatched: 10. Germline CDR1 SGHVS, CDR2 FQNEAQ. The CDR3 contains 17 residues. Study-wide findings and caveats: CD8+ and CD4+ T cells specific for spike reportedly responded with substantial breadth after vaccination. Participants given vaccine showed non-spike TCR breadth similar to that of placebo recipients. Responses of T cells in total may have been underestimated by the TCR breadth and depth analyses.

This clonotype originated in a human donor who had recovered from COVID-19. This chain connects TRBV7-8 to TRBJ2-4; TRBD2 matches at 7 bases. Sequences were derived from peripheral blood, sampled after recovery from COVID-19. In DNA form, the CDR3 reads TGTGCCAGCAGCTCCACTCAACGGGGGGTGGCCAAAAACATTCAGTACTTC. The encoded protein is CASSSTQRGVAKNIQYF.